This TCR beta chain was sequenced for a study of T cells in Graves' hyperthyroidism and ophthalmopathy. Study results and limitations: Classification by a 13 V-J model distinguished ophthalmopathy from stable hyperthyroidism.

Turning to this clonotype: Its target is unknown.

Trimming took off 8 bases at V and 0 bases at J, with 14 bases between the two ends. The CDR3 extends over 14 amino acids. Fresh 10 ml peripheral blood yielded PBMCs. RNA transcripts were the template for amplifying TCR beta CDR3 regions. During a first-round RT-PCR of the TCR CDR3, the HTBI primer set was used. Each CDR3 protein gets one entry after TCRdb re-called the multiplex PCR reads with MiXCR. Among 640,000 or so distinct CDR3 sequences, 13% to 15% were seen once, and the ten largest hold roughly 6.9%. The chain links TRBV12-3 or TRBV12-4 to TRBJ2-7; possible D gene TRBD2, 5 bases. The sequenced sample was blood. This sequence was found in a woman between 18 and 29 years old with Graves' ophthalmopathy. CDR3: CASGGLGSSYEQYF. CDR3 nucleotide sequence: TGTGCCAGCGGTGGGCTTGGGAGCTCCTACGAGCAGTACTTC.